This entry lists 21 T cell receptor beta chains sequenced from one sample in a study of blood T cell repertoires in COVID-19 (dated by TCRdb to the early 2020s). Libraries were constructed by the immunoSEQ multiplex PCR assay. TCRdb retrieved this table from immuneACCESS and kept in-frame rearrangements only. Not all clones are present; in checked studies, unresolved V genes account for under half, and no reason is known for the remainder. The sample table contains 35,000 to 55,000 clones; only one count was recorded for approximately 88% of them. 3.7% of the sample comes from the top ten. The sequenced sample consisted of peripheral blood. The receptors come from a human donor in a cohort sampled during active COVID-19.

The J gene is TRBJ1-5, the V gene TRBV7-9, with D unclear. The CDR3 contains 16 residues. Trimming took 1 base from V and 0 from J, leaving 10 bases between them. Germline CDR1 and CDR2: SEHNR and FQNEAQ (reference sequence). CDR3 loop: CASSLGGGSSNQPQHF. The CDR3, as DNA: TGTGCCAGCAGCTTAGGAGGCGGGTCTAGCAATCAGCCCCAGCATTTT. Complete variable domain (other parts from reference TRBV7-9 and TRBJ1-5): DTGVSQNPRHKITKRGQNVTFRCDPISEHNRLYWYRQTLGQGPEFLTYFQNEAQLEKSRLLSDRFSAERPKGSFSTLEIQRTEQGDSAMYLCASSLGGGSSNQPQHFGDGTRLSIL.

The V call is TRBV19, the J call TRBJ2-1, with a tentative D call TRBD2 (6 bases). Germline CDR1 and CDR2: LNHDA and SQIVND (reference sequence). Trimming stripped 5 bases from V and 8 bases from J, with 16 bases between. This CDR3 comprises 14 residues. In DNA form, the CDR3 reads TGTGCCAGTAGTCCAGCGGGCCTCAGGGATGAGCAGTTCTTC. This encodes CASSPAGLRDEQFF.

V usage is TRBV5-6 and J usage is TRBJ2-7; TRBD2 might be the D (6 bases). The CDR3 runs to 14 residues. V was pared by 4 bases and J by 0 bases, with 11 bases between. Germline V CDR1 and CDR2: SGHDT, YYEEEE. The CDR3 DNA follows: TGTGCCAGCAGCCAGGGACTTTACTCCTACGAGCAGTACTTC. As protein: CASSQGLYSYEQYF.

The J gene is TRBJ1-5, the V gene TRBV10-3; tentative D call: TRBD1 (6 bases). Germline V gene data show CDR1 as ENHRY and CDR2 as SYGVKD. V lost 11 bases and J lost 6, with 17 bases in between. The CDR3 contains 13 residues. The CDR3 region has the DNA TGTGCCTCCGGGAACAGGGAAGGTCAGCCCCAGCATTTT. It codes for CASGNREGQPQHF.

This sequence joins TRBV5-1 and TRBJ1-2, with unresolved D. From germline, CDR1 is SGHRS and CDR2 YFSETQ. The CDR3 extends over 14 amino acids. V was cut by 4 bases and J by 4 bases, with 14 bases left in between. CDR3 residues: CASSPRRVSYGYTF. CDR3 in DNA: TGCGCCAGCAGCCCCCGGCGGGTTTCCTATGGCTACACCTTC.

This clone was observed a single time. The rearrangement links TRBV7-2 to TRBJ1-5; TRBD1 aligns across 8 bases. With V trimmed by 3 bases and J by 5 bases, 15 bases remained unmatched. CDR3 length: 18 residues. The germline gives CDR1 SGHTA, CDR2 FQGNSA. The DNA of the CDR3 is TGTGCCAGCAGCTTGATGTACAGGGGGTTGGGAGGGGATCAGCCCCAGCATTTT. It is translated as CASSLMYRGLGGDQPQHF.

The chain couples TRBV6-5 to TRBJ2-1; weak D call: TRBD2 (5 bases). CDR1 and CDR2 from the germline V gene are MNHEY and SVGAGI. This CDR3 has 14 amino acids. Trimming stripped 6 bases from V and 5 bases from J, with 14 bases between. The CDR3 DNA is TGTGCCAGCAGGGTAGGTGGAGGTAACAATGAGCAGTTCTTC. It encodes CASRVGGGNNEQFF.

The CDR3 region has the DNA TGTGCCAGCAGCTTAGGACAGGGGGGGATATTGGCTGAAGCTTTCTTT. This codes for CASSLGQGGILAEAFF. The V and J genes are TRBV7-2 and TRBJ1-1; 9 bases match TRBD1. The CDR3 is made up of 16 amino acids. Germline V CDR1 and CDR2: SGHTA, FQGNSA. Germline trimming cut 1 base from V and 6 bases from J; bases unmatched to any gene: 9.

This chain uses TRBV6-5 with TRBJ1-5, with 7 bases matching TRBD1. The junction had 12 bases not matched to a gene; V was cut back by 8 bases and J by 5 bases. Germline loops: CDR1 MNHEY, CDR2 SVGAGI. The CDR3 covers 15 residues. CDR3 protein: CASVLGQGVHQPQHF. CDR3 in DNA: TGTGCCAGCGTTCTGGGTCAGGGGGTGCATCAGCCCCAGCATTTT.

The chain carries TRBV5-6 and TRBJ2-1, with TRBD2 identical over 7 bases. Germline assignment: CDR1 SGHDT and CDR2 YYEEEE. V shed 3 bases, J shed 4 bases, and the junction held 10 bases outside the gene matches. This CDR3 spans 16 amino acids. CDR3 nucleotide sequence: TGTGCCAGCAGCTCGGGGACTACCTGGGGTTACAATGAGCAGTTCTTC. Protein: CASSSGTTWGYNEQFF.

The V and J genes are TRBV24-1 and TRBJ2-5, with 9 positions matching TRBD1. With 1 base clipped from V and 1 base from J, the junction kept 6 bases outside the gene matches. The CDR3 has 17 amino acids. Per germline, CDR1 KGHDR and CDR2 SFDVKD. This CDR3 reads CATSDFNDRGFQETQYF. The CDR3 DNA sequence: TGTGCCACCAGTGATTTCAATGACAGGGGGTTCCAAGAGACCCAGTACTTC.

The V and J genes are TRBV2 and TRBJ1-1; unclear D gene. Trimming left V 2 bases short and J 2 bases short, with 6 bases between. CDR1 SNHLY and CDR2 FYNNEI come from the germline V gene. CDR3 length equals 13 residues. This CDR3 is CASSESVNTEAFF. DNA of the CDR3: TGTGCCAGCAGTGAATCGGTAAACACTGAAGCTTTCTTT. Looking up the rest from reference TRBV2 and TRBJ1-1 gives the full variable domain: EPEVTQTPSHQVTQMGQEVILRCVPISNHLYFYWYRQILGQKVEFLVSFYNNEISEKSEIFDDQFSVERPDGSNFTLKIRSTKLEDSAMYFCASSESVNTEAFFGQGTRLTVV.

V and J are TRBV4-2 and TRBJ1-4; 9 bases are a match to TRBD1. CDR3 length: 14 amino acids. CDR1 and CDR2 from the germline V gene are LGHNA and YNFKEQ. J gave up 7 bases and V 6 bases, and 6 bases lay outside the gene matches. Here the CDR3 DNA reads TGTGCCAGCAGTTACCCGGACAGGGGTGAAAAACTGTTTTTT. Translated: CASSYPDRGEKLFF.

This clone was picked up one time. This chain joins TRBV23-1 and TRBJ1-1, with TRBD1 matching 11 bases. TRBV23-1 is sorted into the ORF group, with uncertain function. This CDR3 is built from 20 residues. Trimming took 8 bases from V and 5 from J; bases not matched to a gene: 25. The CDR3 sequence: CASDIVFTGQGAQLKTEAFF. The CDR3 DNA reads as TGCGCCAGCGATATCGTTTTCACTGGACAGGGGGCGCAATTAAAGACTGAAGCTTTCTTT.

The chain employs TRBV18 and TRBJ1-2; 9 positions match TRBD1. The V gene end was trimmed by 4 bases and the J gene end by 4 bases; junction bases not matched to a gene: 10. Germline CDR1 and CDR2: KGHSH and LQKENI. The CDR3 is made up of 16 amino acids. CDR3 nucleotides: TGTGCCAGCTCACTCGGGACAGGGAGATTTGGCTATGGCTACACCTTC. This gives the protein CASSLGTGRFGYGYTF.

This chain links TRBV6-4 with TRBJ1-6; D not certain. V dropped 10 bases and J dropped 8 bases, with 15 bases sitting between them. Germline V gives CDR1 MRHNA, CDR2 SNTAGT. The CDR3 spans 13 residues. CDR3 sequence reads: CAMRRGEDSPLHF. The CDR3 nucleotides are TGTGCCATGAGACGGGGAGAGGATTCACCCCTCCACTTT.

V gene TRBV25-1 combines with J gene TRBJ1-2; 10 bases agree with TRBD1. V lost 2 bases, J lost 7 bases, and 7 bases stayed unmatched. CDR1 and CDR2 from the germline V gene are MGHDK and SYGVNS. The CDR3 covers 15 residues. CDR3 residues: CASSETGGTGVGYTF. In DNA, the CDR3 is TGTGCCAGCAGTGAAACAGGAGGGACAGGGGTTGGCTACACCTTC.

This chain uses TRBV6-1 with TRBJ1-5; D might be TRBD1 (6 bases). The CDR3 is made up of 16 amino acids. Germline loops: CDR1 MNHNS, CDR2 SASEGT. Trimming removed 3 bases at V and 6 bases at J, with 18 bases between. The CDR3 region is CASSDHGTQKGQPQHF. CDR3 in DNA: TGTGCCAGCAGTGATCACGGGACACAAAAGGGTCAGCCCCAGCATTTT.

The chain is built from TRBV5-1 and TRBJ2-6; D gene uncertain. Trimming took 0 bases from V and 4 from J, leaving 8 bases between them. Germline V gene sequence: CDR1 SGHRS, CDR2 YFSETQ. CDR3 length: 15 residues. The CDR3 sequence: CASSLDVAGANVLTF. Here the CDR3 DNA reads TGCGCCAGCAGCTTGGACGTGGCAGGGGCCAACGTCCTGACTTTC.

The chain carries TRBV4-3 and TRBJ1-1; D is undetermined. V lost 0 bases to trimming and J lost 2 bases, with 7 bases between them. There are 14 residues in the CDR3. CDR1 and CDR2 (germline): LGHNA, YSLEER. The CDR3 nucleotides read TGCGCCAGCAGCCAAGATACCAGAAACACTGAAGCTTTCTTT. This encodes CASSQDTRNTEAFF.

The chain is built from TRBV7-9 and TRBJ2-5; D is perhaps TRBD2 (5 bases). V was pared by 2 bases and J by 5 bases, with 18 bases between. From germline, CDR1 is SEHNR and CDR2 FQNEAQ (reference sequence). The CDR3 length is 16 residues. Here the CDR3 reads CASSLTHLGERETQYF. In nucleotides, the CDR3 is TGTGCCAGCAGCTTAACCCACCTCGGGGAGCGGGAGACCCAGTACTTC.